The 8 T cell receptor beta chains below come from one sample, sequenced in a study of T cells in Graves' hyperthyroidism and ophthalmopathy. Regions amplified from RNA transcripts were the TCR beta CDR3 regions. First-round RT-PCR of the TCR CDR3 relied on the HTBI primer set. TCRdb reprocessed the multiplex PCR reads with MiXCR, giving one entry per CDR3 protein. The sample includes about 720,000 distinct CDR3 sequences, less than 20% of them seen just once. Sample: blood. The receptors were sampled from a man younger than 35 with Graves' hyperthyroidism.

The chain uses TRBV5-1 and TRBJ2-2; 7 bases map to TRBD2. Unmatched junction bases numbered 3, after V lost 0 bases and J lost 1 base. Germline CDR1 reads SGHRS; CDR2 reads YFSETQ. The CDR3 is 16 residues long. CDR3 sequence reads: CASSLVASGNTGELFF. The CDR3 nucleotides are TGCGCCAGCAGCTTGGTCGCTAGCGGGAACACCGGGGAGCTGTTTTTT. The full variable domain, in which reference TRBV5-1 and TRBJ2-2 provide the parts outside the CDR3, is KAGVTQTPRYLIKTRGQQVTLSCSPISGHRSVSWYQQTPGQGLQFLFEYFSETQRNKGNFPGRFSGRQFSNSRSEMNVSTLELGDSALYLCASSLVASGNTGELFFGEGSRLTVL.

The CDR3 sequence is CASSHRTGAWETQYF. The CDR3 bases are TGTGCCAGCAGCCATCGGACTGGTGCTTGGGAGACCCAGTACTTC. The genes are TRBV5-4 and TRBJ2-5, with a tentative D call TRBD2 (5 bases). Trimming cost V 4 bases and J 5 bases, with 18 bases left between them. The CDR3 contains 15 residues. The germline CDR1 and CDR2 sequences are SGHNT and YYREEE (reference sequence).

The chain recombines TRBV7-8 with TRBJ2-6, with D maybe TRBD2 (6 bases). Germline CDR1 reads SGHVS; CDR2 reads FQNEAQ. CDR3 length: 14 amino acids. Trimming took off 7 bases at V and 3 bases at J, with 10 bases between the two ends. CDR3 sequence (DNA): TGTGCCAGCACCCGAGCGGGTGGGGCCAACGTCCTGACTTTC. Residues: CASTRAGGANVLTF.

In its sample, this clonotype was seen a few times. The CDR3 sequence: CASGLVRTGQENTEAFF. In DNA, the CDR3 is TGTGCTAGTGGTTTGGTACGAACCGGACAGGAGAACACTGAAGCTTTCTTT. This chain links TRBV12-5 with TRBJ1-1, with 7 bases that match TRBD1. V dropped 0 bases and J dropped 1; count of bases not matched to a gene: 8. This CDR3 is 17 amino acids long. The germline gives CDR1 LGHNT, CDR2 FRNRAP.

This chain links TRBV28 with TRBJ1-6; perhaps TRBD1 as D (6 bases). The CDR3 length is 13 residues. Looked up from germline, CDR1 is MDHEN and CDR2 is SYDVKM. Trimming removed 5 bases at V and 10 bases at J, with 12 bases between. The DNA for the CDR3 is TGTGCCAGCAGTCAAAGGGGGGACTCACCCCTCCACTTT. Translation: CASSQRGDSPLHF.

At least ten counts were recorded for this clonotype. The chain recombines TRBV7-9 with TRBJ1-5; D not certain. Per the germline V gene, CDR1 is SEHNR and CDR2 is FQNEAQ (reference sequence). Trimming removed 6 bases from V and 9 bases from J, with 12 bases in between. The CDR3 has 12 amino acids. The CDR3 region is CASSLPGRPQHF. CDR3 sequence (DNA): TGTGCCAGCAGTCTACCGGGTCGGCCCCAGCATTTT. The variable domain in full, with the rest retrieved from reference TRBV7-9 and TRBJ1-5, is DTGVSQNPRHKITKRGQNVTFRCDPISEHNRLYWYRQTLGQGPEFLTYFQNEAQLEKSRLLSDRFSAERPKGSFSTLEIQRTEQGDSAMYLCASSLPGRPQHFGDGTRLSIL.

This clonotype was counted ten times or more. The rearrangement uses TRBV2 and TRBJ2-1; 11 bases agree with TRBD2. V was clipped by 6 bases and J by 5 bases; unmatched bases: 6. The CDR3 totals 15 residues. Germline values: CDR1 SNHLY, CDR2 FYNNEI. The CDR3 nucleotides are TGTGCCAGCAGCGTACCGGGACTAGCGGACAATGAGCAGTTCTTC. Encoded protein: CASSVPGLADNEQFF.

This clonotype has only a few counts. The chain employs TRBV15 and TRBJ2-3; tentative D call: TRBD1 (6 bases). With 4 bases removed from V and 6 bases from J, the gap between germline ends came to 17 bases. CDR3 length equals 15 residues. In germline, CDR1 is LNHNV, CDR2 YYDKDF (reference sequence). The DNA of the CDR3 is TGTGCCACCAGCAAATCCAAAGGGGGTTACGATACGCAGTATTTT. It specifies CATSKSKGGYDTQYF.